The present T cell receptor beta chain was sequenced within a study of radiation and T cells in renal cell carcinoma. Study results and limitations: Baseline intratumoral clonotype presence is unknown without pretreatment biopsies. Top tumor clonotypes rose in blood 2 weeks post-radiation, then contracted.

This sample's time point: blood 4 weeks post-SBRT, at nephrectomy. Regarding treatment: 15 Gy SBRT to primary tumor, nephrectomy 4 weeks later. Nephrectomy followed 15 Gy stereotactic body radiation by 4 weeks. Radiation-treated patients gave blood at baseline, week 2 and week 4. Sequencing used immunoSEQ multiplex PCR; TCRdb keeps in-frame clones, though not all of them. Of about 170,000 clones listed, around 90% are singletons. Regarding this clone: Antigen unknown.

CDR1 is WNHNN and CDR2 is SYGVQD in the germline V gene (reference sequence). CDR3 length equals 15 residues. V was clipped by 5 bases and J by 1 base; unmatched bases: 5. This chain connects TRBV10-1 to TRBJ2-3; 8 nucleotides agree with TRBD1. The sample here was blood, taken from a patient whose treatment included radiotherapy and nephrectomy. The receptor comes from a woman in her forties or fifties with renal cell carcinoma. The CDR3 here is CASSPTGDGTDTQYF. Written as DNA, the CDR3 is TGCGCCAGCAGTCCGACAGGGGACGGCACAGATACGCAGTATTTT.